The 25 T cell receptor beta chains below come from one sample, sequenced in a study of T cell responses to AZD1222 COVID-19 vaccine. Clones were sequenced by immunoSEQ multiplex PCR, and TCRdb holds only the in-frame ones, with some missing. Counted here are 210,000 or so clones, approximately 94% occurring once; the ten biggest clones make up around 1.7%. Sequenced material: peripheral blood, taken 28 days after the second dose of the MenACWY control vaccine. The receptors were gathered from an adult who received the MenACWY meningococcal vaccine as a control.

The genes are TRBV19 and TRBJ2-3; perhaps TRBD2 as D (6 bases). This CDR3 is 15 amino acids long. Germline values: CDR1 LNHDA, CDR2 SQIVND (reference sequence). Between the trimmed V and J ends, which lost 3 bases and 3 bases, there was a span of 13 bases. The CDR3 spells CASSIGPAGTDTQYF. As DNA, the CDR3 is TGTGCCAGTAGTATTGGTCCGGCGGGGACAGATACGCAGTATTTT.

This sequence joins TRBV6-5 and TRBJ2-1; TRBD1 matches at 7 bases. The ends lost 6 bases at V and 10 bases at J; junction bases unmatched: 12. Germline values: CDR1 MNHEY, CDR2 SVGAGI. This CDR3 has 14 residues. The CDR3 is CASRQGSEAWEQFF. CDR3 nucleotide sequence: TGTGCCAGCAGACAGGGGAGTGAAGCATGGGAGCAGTTCTTC.

The V gene is TRBV20-1, the J gene TRBJ1-5; perhaps TRBD1 as D (5 bases). The ends were cut back, 3 bases at V and 6 bases at J, with 12 bases in the middle. This CDR3 spans 13 amino acids. Germline loops: CDR1 DFQATT, CDR2 SNEGSKA (reference sequence). The CDR3 reads CSASSQGSQPQHF. DNA of the CDR3: TGCAGTGCTAGTAGTCAGGGATCTCAGCCCCAGCATTTT.

The rearrangement links TRBV19 to TRBJ1-5; possible D gene TRBD1, 6 bases. CDR1 LNHDA and CDR2 SQIVND come from the germline V gene (reference sequence). The CDR3 spans 16 residues. V lost 5 bases and J 4 bases, leaving 18 bases between the germline ends. Here the CDR3 DNA reads TGTGCCAGTAGTTCCCGGGGGGGGCTGGAAAATCAGCCCCAGCATTTT. It specifies CASSSRGGLENQPQHF.

The chain employs TRBV5-8 and TRBJ2-7; D is unclear. The CDR3 sequence is 12 residues long. V gave up 2 bases and J gave up 6 bases, with 9 bases separating them. CDR1 and CDR2 (germline): SGHTS, YDEGEE. The CDR3 reads CASSFKRLEQYF. The CDR3 DNA sequence: TGTGCCAGCAGCTTTAAGCGCCTCGAGCAGTACTTC. Filled out from reference TRBV5-8 and TRBJ2-7, the complete variable domain reads EAGVTQSPTHLIKTRGQQATLRCSPISGHTSVYWYQQALGLGLQFLLWYDEGEERNRGNFPPRFSGRQFPNYSSELNVNALELEDSALYLCASSFKRLEQYFGPGTRLTVT.

The chain recombines TRBV5-8 with TRBJ2-1, with a weak D call TRBD2 (5 bases). The CDR3 is 14 residues long. V was pared by 0 bases and J by 7 bases, with 11 bases between. In germline, CDR1 is SGHTS, CDR2 YDEGEE. The CDR3 sequence: CASSLVPGGNEQFF. Written as DNA, the CDR3 is TGTGCCAGCAGCTTGGTTCCCGGCGGGAATGAGCAGTTCTTC.

V usage is TRBV7-2 and J usage is TRBJ2-3, with D unclear. This CDR3 contains 14 residues. Trimming pared 1 base from V and 6 bases from J, leaving 11 bases between. Germline V gene lookup returns CDR1 SGHTA and CDR2 FQGNSA. CDR3 sequence reads: CASSLGREADTQYF. The CDR3 region has the DNA TGTGCCAGCAGCTTAGGTCGCGAGGCTGATACGCAGTATTTT.

The chain joins TRBV6-1 to TRBJ2-5, with 14 nucleotides matching TRBD2. This CDR3 is built from 15 residues. Germline CDR1 MNHNS, CDR2 SASEGT. V lost 3 bases to trimming and J lost 5 bases; unmatched junction nucleotides: 2. CDR3 coding DNA: TGTGCCAGCAGTGACCGGACTAGCGGGAGGGAGACCCAGTACTTC. Translated: CASSDRTSGRETQYF.

The chain uses TRBV5-3 and TRBJ2-7, with D uncertain. TRBV5-3 is sorted into the ORF group, with uncertain function. V shed 7 bases and J shed 4 bases, with 15 bases lying between them. This CDR3 comprises 13 residues. DNA for the CDR3: TGTGCCAGAGTAATCACGACACTGTACGAGCAGTACTTC. It codes for CARVITTLYEQYF.

This clone was seen once. V usage is TRBV4-1 and J usage is TRBJ2-3, with a tentative D call TRBD2 (5 bases). The CDR3 is 15 residues long. Per germline, CDR1 MGHRA and CDR2 YSYEKL. V lost 4 bases and J lost 3, with 14 bases in between. Here the CDR3 reads CASSPTMGRTDTQYF. The CDR3 nucleotides are TGCGCCAGCAGCCCAACGATGGGGAGAACAGATACGCAGTATTTT.

This chain uses TRBV27 with TRBJ1-2; D is unresolved. The CDR3 has 14 amino acids. Trimming pared 2 bases from V and 0 bases from J, leaving 7 bases between. Germline V gives CDR1 MNHEY, CDR2 SMNVEV (reference sequence). CDR3 in DNA: TGTGCCAGCAGTTTAAAGGGAGCTAACTATGGCTACACCTTC. Translation gives CASSLKGANYGYTF.

The V call is TRBV10-3, the J call TRBJ1-1; D ambiguous. V shed 10 bases and J shed 1 base, with 13 bases lying between them. This CDR3 spans 13 amino acids. Germline V CDR1 and CDR2: ENHRY, SYGVKD. CDR3 DNA sequence: TGTGCCACCTCTATGGGCGAGAACACTGAAGCTTTCTTT. Amino acid sequence: CATSMGENTEAFF.

A single count supports this clone. Other DNA variants within this sample encode the same CDR3. The chain couples TRBV5-1 to TRBJ2-7; TRBD2 matches at 8 bases. V trimming: 1 base; J trimming: 1 base; junction bases outside the gene matches: 1. The CDR3 totals 14 residues. Germline loops: CDR1 SGHRS, CDR2 YFSETQ. Here the CDR3 reads CASSLSGSSYEQYF. CDR3 DNA sequence: TGCGCCAGCAGCTTGAGCGGGAGTTCCTACGAGCAGTACTTC. Full variable domain (rest looked up from reference TRBV5-1 and TRBJ2-7): KAGVTQTPRYLIKTRGQQVTLSCSPISGHRSVSWYQQTPGQGLQFLFEYFSETQRNKGNFPGRFSGRQFSNSRSEMNVSTLELGDSALYLCASSLSGSSYEQYFGPGTRLTVT.

The V call is TRBV15, the J call TRBJ2-1, with TRBD1 matching over 9 bases. The germline CDR1 and CDR2 sequences are LNHNV and YYDKDF (reference sequence). This CDR3 spans 15 amino acids. The trim removed 0 bases at V and 8 bases at J, leaving 5 bases unmatched. In DNA, the CDR3 is TGTGCCACCAGCAGAGAGGGGACAGGGCTCTATGAGCAGTTCTTC. Its protein is CATSREGTGLYEQFF.

The J gene is TRBJ1-2, the V gene TRBV7-2; TRBD1 is a possible D gene (6 bases). The CDR3 length is 14 residues. Trimming stripped 5 bases from V and 4 bases from J, with 14 bases between. Germline lookup yields CDR1 SGHTA and CDR2 FQGNSA. CDR3 sequence reads: CASSQGTLLYGYTF. CDR3 nucleotides: TGTGCCAGCAGCCAGGGGACCCTTCTCTATGGCTACACCTTC.

This clone was observed once. V usage is TRBV5-1 and J usage is TRBJ2-1; TRBD2 aligns across 11 bases. Germline CDR1 reads SGHRS; CDR2 reads YFSETQ. The CDR3 has 15 amino acids. Losses at the gene ends were 2 bases for V and 4 bases for J; bases not matched to a gene: 2. The CDR3 here is CASSFTSGSYNEQFF. In DNA, the CDR3 is TGCGCCAGCAGCTTTACTAGCGGGAGTTACAATGAGCAGTTCTTC.

This sequence joins TRBV18 and TRBJ2-1; 16 nucleotides match TRBD2. V gave up 0 bases and J gave up 6 bases; unmatched junction bases: 2. The germline gives CDR1 KGHSH, CDR2 LQKENI. The CDR3 consists of 17 residues. For the CDR3, the DNA is TGTGCCAGCTCACCACCGGGACTAGCGGGAGGGCCCAATGAGCAGTTCTTC. Protein sequence: CASSPPGLAGGPNEQFF.

V and J are TRBV7-2 and TRBJ1-5, with 9 positions matching TRBD1. Germline lookup yields CDR1 SGHTA and CDR2 FQGNSA. CDR3 length: 13 residues. Losses at the gene ends were 5 bases for V and 5 bases for J; bases not matched to a gene: 1. This CDR3 is CASSRDRDQPQHF. The CDR3 DNA reads TGTGCCAGCAGCCGGGACAGGGATCAGCCCCAGCATTTT.

This chain uses TRBV4-3 with TRBJ2-7, with D possibly matching TRBD1 (6 bases). Per the germline V gene, CDR1 is LGHNA and CDR2 is YSLEER. The CDR3 loop spans 14 amino acids. Trimming took 4 bases from V and 1 from J, leaving 11 bases between them. This chain's CDR3 is CASSRGTGSYEQYF. CDR3 in DNA: TGCGCCAGCAGCCGAGGTACAGGGTCCTACGAGCAGTACTTC.

The chain couples TRBV6-2 or TRBV6-3 to TRBJ1-1, with TRBD1 identical over 12 bases. The germline V gene has CDR1 MNHEY and CDR2 SVGEGT. The CDR3 is made up of 16 amino acids. V was pared by 0 bases and J by 6 bases, with 5 bases of the junction left unmatched. The CDR3 sequence: CASSYSPGQGAPEAFF. DNA of the CDR3: TGTGCCAGCAGTTACTCCCCGGGACAGGGGGCCCCTGAAGCTTTCTTT.

J is TRBJ1-2 and V is TRBV28; D gene ambiguous. V lost 2 bases and J lost 7, with 14 bases in between. Germline CDR1 MDHEN, CDR2 SYDVKM. This CDR3 spans 14 amino acids. CDR3 sequence: CASSLKVGVVGYTF. For the CDR3, the DNA is TGTGCCAGCAGTTTAAAGGTCGGGGTGGTTGGCTACACCTTC.

The rearrangement joins TRBV27 to TRBJ1-2, with TRBD1 identical over 8 bases. J gave up 5 bases and V 4 bases, and 6 bases lay outside the gene matches. Looked up from germline, CDR1 is MNHEY and CDR2 is SMNVEV (reference sequence). The CDR3 contains 14 residues. CDR3 in DNA: TGTGCCAGCAGTTCAACAGGGGGTCCTTATGGCTACACCTTC. It translates to CASSSTGGPYGYTF.

The chain links TRBV10-3 to TRBJ1-1; no reliable D call. CDR1 and CDR2 (germline): ENHRY, SYGVKD. Between the trimmed V and J ends, which lost 4 bases and 1 base, there was a span of 10 bases. CDR3 length: 14 amino acids. The CDR3 DNA follows: TGTGCCATCAGTGGGGCCAGGTGGAACACTGAAGCTTTCTTT. Translating it yields CAISGARWNTEAFF.

The chain couples TRBV9 to TRBJ2-1; 9 bases fit TRBD2. CDR1 and CDR2 from the germline V gene are SGDLS and YYNGEE. The CDR3 length is 15 residues. V shed 3 bases and J 5 bases; nucleotides not matched to a gene: 6. The CDR3 spells CASSAGLARNNEQFF. The CDR3 coding sequence is TGTGCCAGCAGCGCCGGACTAGCGCGGAACAATGAGCAGTTCTTC.

The rearrangement links TRBV7-9 to TRBJ2-5, with 9 bases aligning to TRBD2. The CDR3 covers 14 residues. With V trimmed by 5 bases and J by 5 bases, 6 bases remained unmatched. Germline V lookup: CDR1 SEHNR, CDR2 FQNEAQ (reference sequence). DNA of the CDR3: TGTGCCAGCAGCCCCGGACTAGCGTTCGAGACCCAGTACTTC. Residues: CASSPGLAFETQYF.